The 10 T cell receptor beta chains below were found in one sample sequenced in a study of blood T cell repertoires in COVID-19. Some clones are missing from TCRdb's copy, which holds only in-frame ones; the method was immunoSEQ multiplex PCR. The sample gives some 270,000 clones, roughly 85% of which show up once; roughly 4.3% is in the top ten. The material sequenced was PBMCs or T cells enriched from blood (not recorded which). The receptors shown here come from a woman aged 25 to 45 who had recovered from COVID-19.

The chain employs TRBV6-1 and TRBJ1-5; D gene uncertain. Germline values: CDR1 MNHNS, CDR2 SASEGT. V lost 5 bases and J lost 0, with 11 bases in between. The CDR3 runs to 15 residues. CDR3 residues: CASSLTEYSNQPQHF. The CDR3 DNA reads as TGTGCCAGCAGTTTAACAGAATATAGCAATCAGCCCCAGCATTTT.

The rearrangement uses TRBV5-6 and TRBJ2-7; 10 nucleotides align to TRBD1. The CDR3 is 15 residues long. CDR1 and CDR2 from the germline V gene are SGHDT and YYEEEE. Trimming removed 4 bases from V and 2 bases from J; junction bases left unmatched: 6. CDR3 coding DNA: TGTGCCAGCAGCCAGGGACAGGGGTTAACCTACGAGCAGTACTTC. Translated: CASSQGQGLTYEQYF.

The CDR3 sequence is CASSEALRLAGSDTQYF. In DNA, the CDR3 is TGTGCCAGCAGTGAAGCGCTGAGACTAGCGGGATCAGATACGCAGTATTTT. The V and J genes are TRBV2 and TRBJ2-3, with 11 bases fitting TRBD2. The CDR3 has 17 amino acids. V lost 0 bases to trimming and J lost 4 bases; unmatched junction nucleotides: 6. From germline, CDR1 is SNHLY and CDR2 FYNNEI.

This chain joins TRBV12-3 or TRBV12-4 and TRBJ1-5; TRBD1 might be the D (5 bases). There are 13 residues in the CDR3. The ends were cut back, 6 bases at V and 5 bases at J, with 11 bases in the middle. The CDR3 nucleotides are TGTGCCAGCAGATTTCTAGGGGATCAGCCCCAGCATTTT. Encoded protein: CASRFLGDQPQHF.

The genes are TRBV11-2 and TRBJ2-7, with TRBD2 matching 7 bases. Germline CDR1 is SGHAT and CDR2 is FQNNGV. This CDR3 contains 15 residues. With V trimmed by 6 bases and J by 7 bases, 15 bases remained unmatched. The CDR3 DNA sequence: TGTGCCAGCAGTAGTATCCGGGACTACAATGTGGAGCAGTACTTC. Protein: CASSSIRDYNVEQYF.

The J gene is TRBJ1-6, the V gene TRBV11-3, with TRBD1 matching 7 bases. The junction had 17 bases not matched to a gene; V was cut back by 8 bases and J by 7 bases. Germline V CDR1 and CDR2: SGHNT, YENEEA. This CDR3 is built from 17 residues. CDR3 region: CASGNTGEAGVNSPLHF. The CDR3 nucleotides read TGTGCCAGCGGGAATACAGGGGAGGCAGGAGTGAATTCACCCCTCCACTTT.

This rearrangement joins TRBV2 to TRBJ1-4, with a weak D call TRBD1 (6 bases). Per germline, CDR1 SNHLY and CDR2 FYNNEI. Trimming took off 5 bases at V and 15 bases at J, with 16 bases between the two ends. The CDR3 covers 12 residues. The CDR3 DNA reads as TGTGCCAGCAGTTACAGAACAGGGTCGGTGTTTTTT. Residues: CASSYRTGSVFF.

The genes are TRBV4-1 and TRBJ1-5; no firm D call. CDR3 length equals 13 residues. V shed 2 bases and J shed 7 bases, with 9 bases lying between them. Germline CDR1 is MGHRA and CDR2 is YSYEKL. In DNA form, the CDR3 reads TGCGCCAGCAGCCAATGGCTGGTACAGCCCCAGCATTTT. It specifies CASSQWLVQPQHF.

J is TRBJ2-6 and V is TRBV28, with D possibly being TRBD1 (5 bases). The CDR3 runs to 15 residues. Germline CDR1 and CDR2: MDHEN and SYDVKM. V dropped 10 bases and J dropped 2 bases, with 15 bases sitting between them. CDR3 protein: CAITDSSPGANVLTF. The CDR3 coding sequence is TGTGCCATCACAGACAGCTCCCCTGGGGCCAACGTCCTGACTTTC.

The chain recombines TRBV6-6 with TRBJ2-7, with D tentatively TRBD2 (6 bases). This CDR3 comprises 16 residues. Per germline, CDR1 MNHNY and CDR2 SVGAGI (reference sequence). The V gene lost 7 bases and the J gene lost 5 bases, with 24 bases spanning the gap. The CDR3: CASMLVWGGTGNEQYF. Written as DNA, the CDR3 is TGTGCCAGCATGCTAGTGTGGGGTGGGACTGGCAACGAGCAGTACTTC.